This T cell receptor beta chain is from a study of blood T cell repertoires in COVID-19. Across the study: From the United States, Italy and Spain came samples of acute and convalescent COVID-19. T cells, B-cell-depleted T cells, or PBMCs supplied cDNA or gDNA.

The sample holds a few counts of this clone. J gave up 4 bases and V 5 bases, and 13 bases lay outside the gene matches. CDR1 MNHEY and CDR2 SMNVEV come from the germline V gene (reference sequence). The CDR3 contains 17 residues. In the study's own analysis: Estimated nucleated cell counts came from reference gene primer amplification. TCRdb keeps only in-frame clones here, not all; method: immunoSEQ multiplex PCR. The DNA was the basis for D and trimming; V, J and clone size are from that table. The table includes 250,000 to 300,000 clones, approximately 80% detected once. The chain employs TRBV27 and TRBJ2-1, with TRBD2 identical over 8 bases. This TCR was sampled from a woman aged 55 to 70 with active or convalescent COVID-19. The sequencing sample was made of peripheral blood. This CDR3 reads CASSPRTRAGEYNEQFF. The CDR3 DNA is TGTGCCAGCAGTCCCCGGACCCGAGCGGGGGAGTACAATGAGCAGTTCTTC.